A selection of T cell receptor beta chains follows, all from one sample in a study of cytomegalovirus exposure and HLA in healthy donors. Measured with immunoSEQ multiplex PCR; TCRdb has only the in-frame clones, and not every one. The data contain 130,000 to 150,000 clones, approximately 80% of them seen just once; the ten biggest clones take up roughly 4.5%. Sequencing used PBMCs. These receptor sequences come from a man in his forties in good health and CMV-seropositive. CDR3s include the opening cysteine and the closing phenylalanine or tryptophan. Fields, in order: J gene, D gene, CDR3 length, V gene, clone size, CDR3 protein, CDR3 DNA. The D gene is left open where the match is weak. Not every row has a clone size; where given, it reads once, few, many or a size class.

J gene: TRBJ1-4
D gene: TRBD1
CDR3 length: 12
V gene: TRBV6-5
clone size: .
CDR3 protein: CASRQGGEKLFF
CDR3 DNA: TGTGCCAGCAGACAGGGGGGTGAAAAACTGTTTTTT

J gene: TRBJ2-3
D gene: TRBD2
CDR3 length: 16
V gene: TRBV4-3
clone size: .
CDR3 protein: CASSPFGGGSTDTQYF
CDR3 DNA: TGCGCCAGCAGCCCGTTCGGCGGGGGGAGCACAGATACGCAGTATTTT

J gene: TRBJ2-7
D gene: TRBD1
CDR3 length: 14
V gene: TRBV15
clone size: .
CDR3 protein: CATSGGTGGYEQYF
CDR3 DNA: TGTGCCACCAGCGGAGGGACAGGCGGCTACGAGCAGTACTTC

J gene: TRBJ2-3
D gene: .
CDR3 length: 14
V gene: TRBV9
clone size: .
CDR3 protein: CASSVVSGADTQYF
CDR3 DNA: TGTGCCAGCAGCGTAGTTTCAGGCGCAGATACGCAGTATTTT

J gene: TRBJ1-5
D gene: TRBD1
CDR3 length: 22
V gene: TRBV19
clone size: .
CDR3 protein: CATGAYLVGGGDRGGSNQPQHF
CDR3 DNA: TGTGCCACCGGGGCTTACCTTGTTGGGGGGGGCGACAGGGGAGGCAGCAATCAGCCCCAGCATTTT

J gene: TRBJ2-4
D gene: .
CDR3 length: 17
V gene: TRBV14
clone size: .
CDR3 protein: CASSQATARIAKNIQYF
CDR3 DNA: TGTGCCAGCAGCCAAGCAACTGCGCGTATAGCCAAAAACATTCAGTACTTC

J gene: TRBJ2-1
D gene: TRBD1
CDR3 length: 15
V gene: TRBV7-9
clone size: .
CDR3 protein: CASTDGTGSYNEQFF
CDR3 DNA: TGTGCCAGCACCGACGGGACAGGGTCCTACAATGAGCAGTTCTTC

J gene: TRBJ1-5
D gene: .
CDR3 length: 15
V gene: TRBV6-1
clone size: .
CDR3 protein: CASNRGAGGNQPQHF
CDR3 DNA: TGTGCCAGCAACCGCGGGGCCGGGGGCAATCAGCCCCAGCATTTT

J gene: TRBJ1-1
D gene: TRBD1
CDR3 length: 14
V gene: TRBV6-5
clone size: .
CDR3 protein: CASRRDRGQTEAFF
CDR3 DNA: TGTGCCAGCAGGAGAGACAGGGGGCAAACTGAAGCTTTCTTT

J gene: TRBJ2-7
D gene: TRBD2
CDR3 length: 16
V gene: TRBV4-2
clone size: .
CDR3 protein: CASSQASGRAAYEQYF
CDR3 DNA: TGTGCCAGCAGCCAGGCTAGCGGGAGGGCCGCCTACGAGCAGTACTTC

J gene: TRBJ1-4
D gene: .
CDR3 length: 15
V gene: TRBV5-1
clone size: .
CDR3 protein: CASSQSTGPNEKLFF
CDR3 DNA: TGCGCCAGCAGCCAGTCTACAGGTCCTAATGAAAAACTGTTTTTT

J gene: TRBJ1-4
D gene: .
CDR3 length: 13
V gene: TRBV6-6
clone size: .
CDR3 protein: CASRPTGNEKLFF
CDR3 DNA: TGTGCCAGCAGACCCACAGGGAATGAAAAACTGTTTTTT

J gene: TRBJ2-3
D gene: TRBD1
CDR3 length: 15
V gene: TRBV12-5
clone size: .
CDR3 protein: CASGLGDRETDTQYF
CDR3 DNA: TGTGCTAGTGGTTTGGGGGACAGGGAAACAGATACGCAGTATTTT

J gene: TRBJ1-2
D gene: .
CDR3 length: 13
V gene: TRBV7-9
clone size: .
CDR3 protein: CASSRGEIYGYTF
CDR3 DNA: TGTGCCAGCAGTCGGGGGGAGATCTATGGCTACACCTTC

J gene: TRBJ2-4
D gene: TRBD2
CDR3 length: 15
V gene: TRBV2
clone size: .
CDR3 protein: CASKVGGGAKNIQYF
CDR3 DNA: TGTGCCAGCAAAGTCGGCGGGGGGGCCAAAAACATTCAGTACTTC

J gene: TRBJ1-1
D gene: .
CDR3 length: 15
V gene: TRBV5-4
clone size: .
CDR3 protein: CASSLVGGVDTEAFF
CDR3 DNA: TGTGCCAGCAGCTTGGTAGGGGGGGTGGACACTGAAGCTTTCTTT

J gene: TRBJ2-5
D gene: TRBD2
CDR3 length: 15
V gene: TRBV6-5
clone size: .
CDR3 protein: CASRGLAGLQETQYF
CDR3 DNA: TGTGCCAGCAGGGGACTAGCGGGCCTCCAAGAGACCCAGTACTTC

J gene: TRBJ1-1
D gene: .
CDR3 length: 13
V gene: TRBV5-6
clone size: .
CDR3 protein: CASSLGSGLQAFF
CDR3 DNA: TGTGCCAGCAGCTTGGGTTCAGGGCTTCAAGCTTTCTTT

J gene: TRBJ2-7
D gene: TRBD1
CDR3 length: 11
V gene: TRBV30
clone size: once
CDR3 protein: CAWSVDRVQYF
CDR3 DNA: TGTGCCTGGAGTGTGGACAGGGTTCAGTACTTC

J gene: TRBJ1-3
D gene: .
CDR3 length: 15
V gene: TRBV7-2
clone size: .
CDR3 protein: CASSFDILSGNTIYF
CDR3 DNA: TGTGCCAGCAGCTTTGACATTCTCTCTGGAAACACCATATATTTT

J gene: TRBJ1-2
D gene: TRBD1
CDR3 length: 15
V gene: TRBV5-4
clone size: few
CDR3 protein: CASSLRQGANYGYTF
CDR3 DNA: TGTGCCAGCAGCTTGCGACAGGGGGCTAACTATGGCTACACCTTC

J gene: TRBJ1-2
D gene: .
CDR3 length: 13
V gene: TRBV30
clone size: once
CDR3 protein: CAWSVLQVYGYTF
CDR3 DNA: TGTGCCTGGAGTGTACTTCAGGTATATGGCTACACCTTC

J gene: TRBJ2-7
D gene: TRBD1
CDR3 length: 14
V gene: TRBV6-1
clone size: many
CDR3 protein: CASKVDREFYEQYF
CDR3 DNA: TGTGCCAGCAAGGTGGACAGGGAATTTTACGAGCAGTACTTC

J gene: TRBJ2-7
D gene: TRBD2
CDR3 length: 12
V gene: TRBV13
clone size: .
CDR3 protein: CASTLAGHEQYF
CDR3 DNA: TGTGCCAGCACCCTAGCGGGACACGAGCAGTACTTC

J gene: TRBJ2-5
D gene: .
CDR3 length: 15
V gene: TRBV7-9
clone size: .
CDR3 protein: CASSLRQSYQETQYF
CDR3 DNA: TGTGCCAGCAGCTTGAGACAGTCGTACCAAGAGACCCAGTACTTC

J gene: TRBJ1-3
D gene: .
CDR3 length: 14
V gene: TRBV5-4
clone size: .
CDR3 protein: CASSLTPPGNTIYF
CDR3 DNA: TGTGCCAGCAGCTTGACACCACCGGGAAACACCATATATTTT

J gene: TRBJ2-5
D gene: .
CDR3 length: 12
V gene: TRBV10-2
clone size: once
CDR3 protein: CASGRTEETQYF
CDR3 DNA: TGCGCCAGCGGGAGGACCGAAGAGACCCAGTACTTC

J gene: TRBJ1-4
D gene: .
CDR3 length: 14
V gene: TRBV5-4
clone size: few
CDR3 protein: CASSFRQGKEKLFF
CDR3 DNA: TGTGCCAGCAGCTTCAGGCAGGGAAAAGAAAAACTGTTTTTT

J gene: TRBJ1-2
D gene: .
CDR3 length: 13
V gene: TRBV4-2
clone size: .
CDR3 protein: CASSQDGLYGYTF
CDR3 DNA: TGTGCCAGCAGCCAAGATGGGCTGTATGGCTACACCTTC

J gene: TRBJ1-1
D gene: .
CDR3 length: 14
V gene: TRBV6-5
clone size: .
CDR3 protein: CASSAGGPNTEAFF
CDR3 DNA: TGTGCCAGCAGCGCCGGGGGGCCGAACACTGAAGCTTTCTTT

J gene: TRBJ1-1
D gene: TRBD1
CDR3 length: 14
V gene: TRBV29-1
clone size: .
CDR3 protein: CSAPSWTGGTEAFF
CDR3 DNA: TGCAGCGCGCCATCCTGGACAGGGGGCACTGAAGCTTTCTTT